Listed below are T cell receptor beta chains from one sample, sequenced in a study of radiation and T cells in renal cell carcinoma. TCRdb keeps only in-frame clones here, not all; method: immunoSEQ multiplex PCR. The sample records more than 10,000 clones, roughly 65% being singletons. This specimen consisted of tumor tissue, obtained from a patient whose treatment was nephrectomy without radiotherapy. Receptors originate from a woman aged 80 or over with renal cell carcinoma. Each CDR3 is given with its conserved first and last residue. The order of the fields is V gene, D gene, clone size, J gene, CDR3 DNA, CDR3 protein. The D gene is left open where the match is weak. Size tells how often a clone was seen (once, few, many) or the class of an expanded clone, and some rows leave it out.

v_gene: TRBV6-6
d_gene: .
abundance: .
j_gene: TRBJ2-7
CDR3nt: TGTGCCAGCAGTGAGGGGCCCCCCTACGAGCAGTACTTC
CDR3aa: CASSEGPPYEQYF

v_gene: TRBV5-4
d_gene: .
abundance: .
j_gene: TRBJ1-2
CDR3nt: TGTGCCAGCAACTTCGGGACACGCAGCAATGACTATGGCTACACCTTC
CDR3aa: CASNFGTRSNDYGYTF

v_gene: TRBV27
d_gene: .
abundance: .
j_gene: TRBJ1-4
CDR3nt: TGTGCCAGCAGTTTCCAGGGTCCCCCTAATGAAAAACTGTTTTTT
CDR3aa: CASSFQGPPNEKLFF

v_gene: TRBV10-1
d_gene: TRBD1
abundance: .
j_gene: TRBJ2-7
CDR3nt: TGCGCCAGCAGCGACAGGGCCGGCAACGAGCAGTACTTC
CDR3aa: CASSDRAGNEQYF

v_gene: TRBV28
d_gene: .
abundance: .
j_gene: TRBJ1-2
CDR3nt: TGTGCCAGCAGTATGGTGACAGGCTATGGCTACACCTTC
CDR3aa: CASSMVTGYGYTF

v_gene: TRBV19
d_gene: .
abundance: once
j_gene: TRBJ1-3
CDR3nt: TGTGCCAGTAGTGACCGGACGGGCGGGAACACCATATATTTT
CDR3aa: CASSDRTGGNTIYF

v_gene: TRBV7-2
d_gene: TRBD1
abundance: .
j_gene: TRBJ2-3
CDR3nt: TGTGCCAGCAGCCTCGGGACAGGATTCACAGATACGCAGTATTTT
CDR3aa: CASSLGTGFTDTQYF

v_gene: TRBV10-3
d_gene: .
abundance: .
j_gene: TRBJ1-1
CDR3nt: TGTGCCATCAGTGATCCGGGGGCTGAAGCTTTCTTT
CDR3aa: CAISDPGAEAFF

v_gene: TRBV5-1
d_gene: .
abundance: .
j_gene: TRBJ1-3
CDR3nt: TGCGCCAGCAGCCTGACGTTCGAGCCTCGCCCTCGCGGGAACACCATATATTTT
CDR3aa: CASSLTFEPRPRGNTIYF

v_gene: TRBV16
d_gene: .
abundance: .
j_gene: TRBJ1-4
CDR3nt: TGTGCCAGCAGCCATCAATTGCCTCGGGCCTTGAATTATGAAAAACTGTTTTTT
CDR3aa: CASSHQLPRALNYEKLFF

v_gene: TRBV19
d_gene: .
abundance: few
j_gene: TRBJ1-3
CDR3nt: TGTGCCAGTAGCGCCCCGAGCGGGACGGCGACTGGAAACACCATATATTTT
CDR3aa: CASSAPSGTATGNTIYF

v_gene: TRBV13
d_gene: .
abundance: .
j_gene: TRBJ2-1
CDR3nt: TGTGCCAGCACAACGGGGCAAGAGCAGTTCTTC
CDR3aa: CASTTGQEQFF

v_gene: TRBV6-5
d_gene: .
abundance: .
j_gene: TRBJ1-1
CDR3nt: TGTGCCAGCAGTTCCCAAACAGAGAACACTGAAGCTTTCTTT
CDR3aa: CASSSQTENTEAFF

v_gene: TRBV18
d_gene: .
abundance: .
j_gene: TRBJ1-2
CDR3nt: TGTGCCAGCTCATCGTCCGGGACGGCTCTTGGCTACACCTTC
CDR3aa: CASSSSGTALGYTF

v_gene: TRBV7-9
d_gene: .
abundance: .
j_gene: TRBJ1-1
CDR3nt: TGTGCCAGCAGCCCAAAAGGGGGGGGTCGGGAAGCTTTCTTT
CDR3aa: CASSPKGGGREAFF

v_gene: TRBV4-1
d_gene: TRBD1
abundance: once
j_gene: TRBJ2-1
CDR3nt: TGCGCCAGCAGCCAAGACGGGACAGGGGGACGTGAGCAGTTCTTC
CDR3aa: CASSQDGTGGREQFF

v_gene: TRBV25-1
d_gene: .
abundance: .
j_gene: TRBJ2-6
CDR3nt: TGTGCCACCAGGACAGTGGGGGCCTCTGGGGCCAACGTCCTGACTTTC
CDR3aa: CATRTVGASGANVLTF

v_gene: TRBV2
d_gene: .
abundance: once
j_gene: TRBJ2-3
CDR3nt: TGTGCCAGCAGTGCGGACGGGTCTGTAGTAGATACGCAGTATTTT
CDR3aa: CASSADGSVVDTQYF

v_gene: TRBV2
d_gene: TRBD1
abundance: .
j_gene: TRBJ1-6
CDR3nt: TGTGCCGGACAGGGATGGGGGTCCTATAATTCACCCCTCCACTTT
CDR3aa: CAGQGWGSYNSPLHF

v_gene: TRBV10-3
d_gene: TRBD2
abundance: .
j_gene: TRBJ2-3
CDR3nt: TGTGCCACCGCCTGGTCTAGCGGTGGGGGCACAGATACGCAGTATTTT
CDR3aa: CATAWSSGGGTDTQYF

v_gene: TRBV7-6
d_gene: TRBD1
abundance: .
j_gene: TRBJ1-2
CDR3nt: TGTGCCAGCAGCTTCACCCGGGACAGCTATGGCTACACCTTC
CDR3aa: CASSFTRDSYGYTF

v_gene: TRBV10-2
d_gene: .
abundance: .
j_gene: TRBJ1-2
CDR3nt: TGCGCCAGCAGTGAGGTGGCAAGTCACTATGGCTACACCTTC
CDR3aa: CASSEVASHYGYTF

v_gene: TRBV6-5
d_gene: .
abundance: .
j_gene: TRBJ1-2
CDR3nt: TGTGCCAGCAGTTACGGAACAAACTATGGCTACACCTTC
CDR3aa: CASSYGTNYGYTF

v_gene: TRBV18
d_gene: .
abundance: .
j_gene: TRBJ1-2
CDR3nt: TGTGCCAGCTCACCACAGTCGGGCGGCTACACCTTC
CDR3aa: CASSPQSGGYTF

v_gene: TRBV4-1
d_gene: .
abundance: .
j_gene: TRBJ2-3
CDR3nt: TGCGCCAGCAGCCAAGAGAACATGTTAGGAGGGGGGACTACAGATACGCAGTATTTT
CDR3aa: CASSQENMLGGGTTDTQYF

v_gene: TRBV25-1
d_gene: .
abundance: .
j_gene: TRBJ2-2
CDR3nt: TGTGCCAGCAGCTGGACCTCGAACACCGGGGAGCTGTTTTTT
CDR3aa: CASSWTSNTGELFF

v_gene: TRBV6-6
d_gene: .
abundance: .
j_gene: TRBJ2-1
CDR3nt: TGTGCCAGCAGTTCCAATCGGGGCAATGAGCAGTTCTTC
CDR3aa: CASSSNRGNEQFF

v_gene: TRBV19
d_gene: TRBD1
abundance: .
j_gene: TRBJ1-5
CDR3nt: TGTGCCAGTATGGGACAGACAAATAGCAATCAGCCCCAGCATTTT
CDR3aa: CASMGQTNSNQPQHF

v_gene: TRBV11-1
d_gene: TRBD1
abundance: few
j_gene: TRBJ1-1
CDR3nt: TGTGCCAGCAGCTTAGGCTTCGACAGGGGGAACACTGAAGCTTTCTTT
CDR3aa: CASSLGFDRGNTEAFF

v_gene: TRBV19
d_gene: .
abundance: .
j_gene: TRBJ2-5
CDR3nt: TGTGCCAGTAGCGGGGGCGTAAGCGGGGAGACCCAGTACTTC
CDR3aa: CASSGGVSGETQYF

v_gene: TRBV13
d_gene: TRBD2
abundance: .
j_gene: TRBJ2-3
CDR3nt: TGTGCCAGCAGCCCTCCTAGCGGGGGGATCACAGATACGCAGTATTTT
CDR3aa: CASSPPSGGITDTQYF

v_gene: TRBV6-1
d_gene: .
abundance: few
j_gene: TRBJ1-4
CDR3nt: TGTGCCAGCAGTGAAGGGACACAGCTTAATGAAAAACTGTTTTTT
CDR3aa: CASSEGTQLNEKLFF

v_gene: TRBV10-1
d_gene: .
abundance: .
j_gene: TRBJ1-4
CDR3nt: TGCGCCAGCAGTTCGACAGCAACTAATGAAAAACTGTTTTTT
CDR3aa: CASSSTATNEKLFF

v_gene: TRBV6-5
d_gene: .
abundance: medium-sized
j_gene: TRBJ2-2
CDR3nt: TGTGCCAGCAGTTACGACAGAAACACCGGGGAGCTGTTTTTT
CDR3aa: CASSYDRNTGELFF

v_gene: TRBV5-4
d_gene: TRBD1
abundance: medium-sized
j_gene: TRBJ2-7
CDR3nt: TGTGCCAGCAGCACCCCCCCGTGGGACAGGGGATACGAGCAGTACTTC
CDR3aa: CASSTPPWDRGYEQYF

v_gene: TRBV5-1
d_gene: TRBD1
abundance: .
j_gene: TRBJ1-2
CDR3nt: TGCGCCAGCAGGGTAAGACAGGGCTATGGCTACACCTTC
CDR3aa: CASRVRQGYGYTF

v_gene: TRBV19
d_gene: .
abundance: .
j_gene: TRBJ1-2
CDR3nt: TGTGCCAGTAGACCGGTCAGGAACTATGGCTACACCTTC
CDR3aa: CASRPVRNYGYTF

v_gene: TRBV28
d_gene: .
abundance: .
j_gene: TRBJ1-2
CDR3nt: TGTGCCAGCACCCCGTTCCGGGGCTATGGCTACACCTTC
CDR3aa: CASTPFRGYGYTF

v_gene: TRBV19
d_gene: TRBD1
abundance: .
j_gene: TRBJ1-4
CDR3nt: TGTGCCACCAAGGACAGGTCTAATGAAAAACTGTTTTTT
CDR3aa: CATKDRSNEKLFF

v_gene: TRBV2
d_gene: TRBD1
abundance: .
j_gene: TRBJ1-1
CDR3nt: TGTGCCAGCAGCAGACAGGGATCGAACACTGAAGCTTTCTTT
CDR3aa: CASSRQGSNTEAFF

v_gene: TRBV11-2
d_gene: .
abundance: .
j_gene: TRBJ1-5
CDR3nt: TGTGCCAGCAGCTTCGGACAGACGAATCAGCCCCAGCATTTT
CDR3aa: CASSFGQTNQPQHF

v_gene: TRBV2
d_gene: .
abundance: .
j_gene: TRBJ2-3
CDR3nt: TGTGCCAGTCCGGTCCCCTTCGGAACAGGTTCTGGAGATACGCAGTATTTT
CDR3aa: CASPVPFGTGSGDTQYF

v_gene: TRBV27
d_gene: .
abundance: .
j_gene: TRBJ1-2
CDR3nt: TGTGCCAGCAGCACAAGAGATAACTATGGCTACACCTTC
CDR3aa: CASSTRDNYGYTF

v_gene: TRBV2
d_gene: .
abundance: .
j_gene: TRBJ2-2
CDR3nt: TGTGCCAGCAGGGAACTCGCGAACACCGGGGAGCTGTTTTTT
CDR3aa: CASRELANTGELFF

v_gene: TRBV6-7
d_gene: .
abundance: .
j_gene: TRBJ1-3
CDR3nt: TGTGCCAGCAGTTACTCGAGTCAGGGGAGTGGAAACACCATATATTTT
CDR3aa: CASSYSSQGSGNTIYF

v_gene: TRBV2
d_gene: TRBD1
abundance: .
j_gene: TRBJ2-2
CDR3nt: TGTGCCTCACCAGGGGGCCGGACCGGGGAGCTGTTTTTT
CDR3aa: CASPGGRTGELFF

v_gene: TRBV6-5
d_gene: .
abundance: .
j_gene: TRBJ1-1
CDR3nt: TGTGCCAGCAGCCCCGCCATAGGGACTGAAGCTTTCTTT
CDR3aa: CASSPAIGTEAFF

v_gene: TRBV7-2
d_gene: TRBD2
abundance: .
j_gene: TRBJ2-1
CDR3nt: TGTGCCAGCAGCTCGGGGACTAGCGGGGGGGCCACTGAGCAGTTCTTC
CDR3aa: CASSSGTSGGATEQFF

v_gene: TRBV5-1
d_gene: .
abundance: once
j_gene: TRBJ2-5
CDR3nt: TGCGCCAGCAGCCCAGATCCGGCCCCCAAAGAGACCCAGTACTTC
CDR3aa: CASSPDPAPKETQYF

v_gene: TRBV2
d_gene: TRBD1
abundance: .
j_gene: TRBJ1-6
CDR3nt: TGTGCCAGCAGGATAGGACAGGGGAATCCGAATTCACCCCTCCACTTT
CDR3aa: CASRIGQGNPNSPLHF

v_gene: TRBV10-3
d_gene: .
abundance: .
j_gene: TRBJ2-7
CDR3nt: TGTGCCACCAGGACTAACTACGAGCAGTACTTC
CDR3aa: CATRTNYEQYF